One sample yielded the 7 T cell receptor beta chains listed below, sequenced in a study of cytomegalovirus exposure and HLA in healthy donors (TCRdb year 2017). Libraries came from the immunoSEQ multiplex PCR assay. TCRdb retrieved this table from immuneACCESS and kept in-frame rearrangements only. Not all clones are present; in checked studies, unresolved V genes account for under half, and no reason is known for the remainder. The table for this sample lists 65,000 to 85,000 clones; around 95% of them were counted only once. The ten most abundant clones make up 0.6% to 0.7% of the sample. The sample comprised PBMCs. These receptor sequences come from a woman between 18 and 30 years old in good health and CMV-seronegative.

CDR3: CASSQDSGGAWTQYF. The CDR3 nucleotides are TGTGCCAGCAGCCAGGATAGCGGGGGGGCATGGACCCAGTACTTC. The V call is TRBV14, the J call TRBJ2-5, with 11 bases lining up with TRBD2. Germline loops: CDR1 SGHDN, CDR2 FVKESK. V shed 3 bases and J 7 bases; nucleotides not matched to a gene: 7. This CDR3 spans 15 amino acids.

On this clone itself: Other DNA sequences within the sample encode an identical CDR3. The chain couples TRBV20-1 to TRBJ2-7; TRBD2 aligns across 10 bases. The CDR3 has 11 amino acids. The V segment lost 7 bases and the J segment 4 bases; nucleotides outside the gene matches: 1. CDR1 is DFQATT and CDR2 is SNEGSKA in the germline V gene (reference sequence). The CDR3 reads CSGLAGYEQYF. CDR3 coding DNA: TGCAGTGGACTAGCGGGTTACGAGCAGTACTTC.

The CDR3 protein is CASSTTSLPGELFF. In DNA form, the CDR3 reads TGCGCCAGCAGTACGACTAGTCTCCCCGGGGAGCTGTTTTTT. J is TRBJ2-2 and V is TRBV10-1; weak D call: TRBD2 (6 bases). The CDR3 sequence is 14 residues long. Trimming removed 5 bases from V and 6 bases from J, with 13 bases in between. The V gene's germline CDR1 is WNHNN and CDR2 SYGVQD (reference sequence).

J is TRBJ2-3 and V is TRBV5-4; tentatively, D is TRBD1 (6 bases). The V gene lost 2 bases and the J gene lost 0 bases, with 13 bases spanning the gap. CDR1 and CDR2 from the germline V gene are SGHNT and YYREEE (reference sequence). This CDR3 is 16 amino acids long. The CDR3 DNA sequence: TGTGCCAGCAGCTTTCAGGGGTTACCTAGCACAGATACGCAGTATTTT. It specifies CASSFQGLPSTDTQYF.

This clone has only one observation. The chain combines TRBV4-3 with TRBJ2-3, with D possibly being TRBD2 (5 bases). CDR1 is LGHNA, CDR2 YSLEER, per germline. V lost 2 bases and J lost 4, with 19 bases in between. CDR3 length: 17 amino acids. Here the CDR3 DNA reads TGCGCCAGCAGCCAACTTACTAGTCGGGGTCGAGCAGATACGCAGTATTTT. It translates to CASSQLTSRGRADTQYF.

The V and J genes are TRBV18 and TRBJ1-2; possibly TRBD1 for D (6 bases). The V gene's germline CDR1 is KGHSH and CDR2 LQKENI. This CDR3 spans 15 amino acids. The germline V and J ends were trimmed by 6 bases and 6 bases, with 20 bases remaining between them. Here the CDR3 reads CASSALERGGNGYTF. The CDR3 DNA reads TGTGCCAGCTCCGCCTTAGAAAGAGGGGGAAATGGCTACACCTTC.

The chain recombines TRBV10-2 with TRBJ2-5, with 9 bases identical to TRBD2. Unmatched junction bases numbered 3, after V lost 5 bases and J lost 2 bases. Germline CDR1 is WSHSY and CDR2 is SAAADI. CDR3 length: 14 residues. CDR3 residues: CASSMAGGQETQYF. As DNA, the CDR3 is TGCGCCAGCAGTATGGCGGGGGGGCAAGAGACCCAGTACTTC.